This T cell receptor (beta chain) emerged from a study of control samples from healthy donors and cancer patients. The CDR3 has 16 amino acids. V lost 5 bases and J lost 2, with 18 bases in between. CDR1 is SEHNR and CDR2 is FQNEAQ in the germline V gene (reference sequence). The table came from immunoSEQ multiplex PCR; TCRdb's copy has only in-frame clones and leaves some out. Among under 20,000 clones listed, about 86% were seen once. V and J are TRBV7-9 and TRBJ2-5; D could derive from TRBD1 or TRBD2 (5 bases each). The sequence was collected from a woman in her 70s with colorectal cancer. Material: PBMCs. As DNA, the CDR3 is TGTGCCAGCAGCCCGGAGCAGGGCGGGTGGCAAGAGACCCAGTACTTC. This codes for CASSPEQGGWQETQYF.